A selection of T cell receptor beta chains follows, all from one sample in a study of shared clonotypes between healthy human individuals. Sequencing used immunoSEQ multiplex PCR; TCRdb keeps in-frame clones, though not all of them. The sample includes roughly 2.5 million clones, approximately 90% of them seen just once. The sequencing sample was made of naive CD4+ T cells sorted from blood. The receptors derive from a man between 18 and 35 years old in good health. Both conserved end residues are part of each CDR3. A D gene is named only where the DNA matches it firmly. Clone size is stated in some rows and not others, as once, few, many or a class when expanded.

d_call | j_call | v_call | clone_size | cdr3_aa | cdr3_nt
TRBD2 | TRBJ2-3 | TRBV7-8 | NA | CASSLSGGSDTQYF | TGTGCCAGCAGCCTGAGCGGGGGGTCAGATACGCAGTATTTT
NA | TRBJ2-7 | TRBV6-1 | NA | CASRGQGYEQYF | TGTGCCAGCAGGGGCCAGGGCTACGAGCAGTACTTC
NA | TRBJ2-3 | TRBV21-1 | NA | CASSKVYSSGRTDTQYF | TGTGCCAGCAGCAAAGTATACTCCAGCGGGCGCACAGATACGCAGTATTTT
NA | TRBJ1-1 | TRBV9 | NA | CASSVVGSMNTEAFF | TGTGCCAGCAGCGTAGTTGGCAGCATGAACACTGAAGCTTTCTTT
NA | TRBJ2-7 | TRBV28 | NA | CASSFPGRSAPGSARLNSYEQYF | TGTGCCAGCAGTTTCCCGGGACGGAGTGCACCCGGGTCGGCCCGGTTAAATTCCTACGAGCAGTACTTC
NA | TRBJ2-5 | TRBV5-4 | NA | CASSQGIQETQYF | TGTGCCAGCAGCCAAGGGATCCAAGAGACCCAGTACTTC
TRBD2 | TRBJ2-1 | TRBV12-5 | NA | CASGLVIAGIYNEQFF | TGTGCTAGTGGTTTGGTAATAGCGGGAATATACAATGAGCAGTTCTTC
TRBD2 | TRBJ2-7 | TRBV7-8 | NA | CASSLASGDYEQYF | TGTGCCAGCAGCTTGGCTAGCGGGGACTACGAGCAGTACTTC
NA | TRBJ1-6 | TRBV5-1 | NA | CASSLVAANNSPLHF | TGCGCCAGCAGCTTGGTGGCAGCCAATAATTCACCCCTCCACTTT
NA | TRBJ2-5 | TRBV11-2 | NA | CASSIVGYRETQYF | TGTGCCAGCAGCATAGTGGGGTACAGGGAGACCCAGTACTTC
NA | TRBJ1-4 | TRBV5-1 | NA | CAVFGGLRANEKLFF | TGCGCCGTATTCGGGGGCTTAAGGGCTAATGAAAAACTGTTTTTT
TRBD2 | TRBJ2-7 | TRBV6-5 | NA | CASSYKAGGGEQYF | TGTGCCAGCAGTTACAAAGCGGGAGGCGGCGAGCAGTACTTC
TRBD1 | TRBJ1-4 | TRBV28 | NA | CASTPGQGREKLFF | TGTGCCAGCACCCCGGGACAGGGACGTGAAAAACTGTTTTTT
TRBD2 | TRBJ2-5 | TRBV11-3 | NA | CASSPHGVAGGLTYQETQYF | TGTGCCAGCAGCCCCCATGGGGTAGCGGGAGGCCTCACGTACCAAGAGACCCAGTACTTC
NA | TRBJ2-3 | TRBV11-2 | once | CASSLEAAGRTDTQYF | TGTGCCAGCAGCTTAGAGGCAGCGGGTCGCACAGATACGCAGTATTTT
NA | TRBJ2-3 | TRBV6-5 | NA | CASRSLQGNTQYF | TGTGCCAGCCGAAGTCTTCAAGGGAATACGCAGTATTTT
NA | TRBJ1-1 | TRBV6-5 | NA | CASSYGVSMNTEAFF | TGTGCCAGCAGTTATGGAGTCTCTATGAACACTGAAGCTTTCTTT
TRBD1 | TRBJ1-5 | TRBV19 | NA | CASSPGTGRSGNQPQHF | TGTGCCAGTAGTCCCGGGACAGGGAGAAGTGGCAATCAGCCCCAGCATTTT
NA | TRBJ2-7 | TRBV29-1 | NA | CSASKGDYYEQYF | TGCAGCGCATCAAAGGGGGATTACTACGAGCAGTACTTC
NA | TRBJ1-4 | TRBV2 | NA | CASSSTRVGEKLFF | TGTGCCAGCAGTTCAACAAGGGTTGGGGAAAAACTGTTTTTT
NA | TRBJ2-1 | TRBV28 | NA | CASSFVAERPSSYNEQFF | TGTGCCAGCAGTTTTGTCGCTGAGAGACCTAGCTCCTACAATGAGCAGTTCTTC
NA | TRBJ2-2 | TRBV9 | NA | CASSVDGFLGELFF | TGTGCCAGCAGCGTAGACGGGTTTCTCGGGGAGCTGTTTTTT
NA | TRBJ1-1 | TRBV28 | NA | CASSQGNTEAFF | TGTGCCAGCAGCCAGGGGAACACTGAAGCTTTCTTT
TRBD1 | TRBJ1-6 | TRBV5-6 | NA | CASSLDRGPANSPLHF | TGTGCCAGCAGCTTAGACAGGGGGCCGGCGAATTCACCCCTCCACTTT
NA | TRBJ1-5 | TRBV7-8 | NA | CASSLGGREQPQHF | TGTGCCAGCAGCTTAGGGGGCAGGGAACAGCCCCAGCATTTT
NA | TRBJ2-7 | TRBV6-6 | NA | CASSYTEQYF | TGTGCCAGCAGTTACACCGAGCAGTACTTC